This T cell receptor beta chain is from a study of blood T cell repertoires in COVID-19. Sequencing used immunoSEQ multiplex PCR; TCRdb keeps in-frame clones, though not all of them. Among about 240,000 clones listed, more than 75% were seen once. V lost 6 bases and J lost 2, with 3 bases in between. The CDR3 spans 10 residues. CDR1 and CDR2 (germline): GTSNPN, SVGIG (reference sequence). Sequencing was carried out using PBMCs or T cells enriched from blood (not recorded which). This receptor was obtained from a woman aged 40-49 years with acute COVID-19. The genes are TRBV30 and TRBJ2-3; no definite D call. The CDR3 loop reads CACNTDTQYF. CDR3 coding DNA: TGTGCCTGCAACACAGATACGCAGTATTTT.